Following are 9 T cell receptor beta chains from one sample sequenced in a study of cytomegalovirus exposure and HLA in healthy donors. The PCR had 60 Vbeta and 13 Jbeta primers. Generated by immunoSEQ multiplex PCR, the TCRdb table keeps only in-frame clones and is missing some. The table lists approximately 110,000 clones, with roughly 2.7% in the top ten. Sequencing input: PBMCs. The receptors stem from a man aged 25-45 years in good health and CMV-seronegative.

The gene calls are TRBV7-3 and TRBJ2-3; 7 bases align to TRBD1. Germline V lookup: CDR1 SGHTA, CDR2 FQGTGA. V lost 2 bases to trimming and J lost 2 bases; unmatched junction nucleotides: 4. The CDR3 runs to 15 residues. This CDR3 is CASSLFGTVTDTQYF. CDR3 sequence (DNA): TGTGCCAGCAGCTTATTCGGGACAGTCACAGATACGCAGTATTTT.

The J gene is TRBJ1-3, the V gene TRBV7-8; D gene unclear. The CDR3 runs to 13 residues. V was trimmed by 5 bases and J by 3 bases, leaving 8 bases between them. Germline lookup yields CDR1 SGHVS and CDR2 FQNEAQ. The CDR3 DNA is TGTGCCAGCAGCCCGAACTATGGAAACACCATATATTTT. Its translation is CASSPNYGNTIYF.

The chain uses TRBV6-1 and TRBJ2-3; no clear D. With 4 bases removed from V and 1 base from J, the gap between germline ends came to 9 bases. The CDR3 extends over 14 amino acids. CDR1 and CDR2 (germline): MNHNS, SASEGT. The CDR3 nucleotides are TGTGCCAGCAGTGTGCTAGATGGCACAGATACGCAGTATTTT. Protein sequence: CASSVLDGTDTQYF.

A word on this clone: The junction differs from germline at one of its ends, possibly a read error. The chain links TRBV13 to TRBJ1-2; 8 nucleotides line up with TRBD1. The V gene's germline CDR1 is PRHDT and CDR2 FYEKMQ (reference sequence). CDR3 length: 16 residues. The DNA of the CDR3 is TGTGTCAGCAGCTTGGGACAGGCGGTTGGGGTCTATGGCTACACCTTC. Its protein product is CVSSLGQAVGVYGYTF.

This sequence joins TRBV6-1 and TRBJ2-7; TRBD2 agrees at 9 bases. The J segment lost 4 bases and the V segment lost 8 bases, leaving 9 bases of the junction unmatched. Looked up from germline, CDR1 is MNHNS and CDR2 is SASEGT. CDR3 size: 14 residues. CDR3 region: CASRVAGGPYEQYF. The CDR3 DNA follows: TGTGCCAGCCGGGTGGCGGGAGGGCCGTACGAGCAGTACTTC.

This sequence joins TRBV6-1 and TRBJ2-3, with a weak D call TRBD1 (6 bases). The CDR3 is 14 amino acids. The V gene lost 5 bases and the J gene lost 0 bases, with 9 bases spanning the gap. The germline CDR1 and CDR2 sequences are MNHNS and SASEGT. The CDR3, as DNA: TGTGCCAGCAGTTTGGACAGTAGCACAGATACGCAGTATTTT. The encoded protein is CASSLDSSTDTQYF.

The rearrangement uses TRBV7-9 and TRBJ2-2; the D gene is possibly TRBD1 (6 bases). The CDR3 extends over 15 amino acids. Germline V gene data show CDR1 as SEHNR and CDR2 as FQNEAQ (reference sequence). V shed 5 bases and J shed 1 base, with 11 bases lying between them. CDR3 protein: CASSGGRGNTGELFF. CDR3 sequence (DNA): TGTGCCAGCAGCGGGGGCCGGGGGAACACCGGGGAGCTGTTTTTT.

The CDR3 protein is CASSNTSGRAWETQYF. DNA of the CDR3: TGTGCCAGCAGCAATACTAGCGGGAGGGCCTGGGAGACCCAGTACTTC. This chain joins TRBV28 and TRBJ2-5; 13 bases match TRBD2. The V gene end was trimmed by 6 bases and the J gene end by 5 bases; junction bases not matched to a gene: 9. CDR3 length equals 16 residues. Germline CDR1 MDHEN, CDR2 SYDVKM. Supplemented by reference TRBV28 and TRBJ2-5, the full variable domain reads DVKVTQSSRYLVKRTGEKVFLECVQDMDHENMFWYRQDPGLGLRLIYFSYDVKMKEKGDIPEGYSVSREKKERFSLILESASTNQTSMYLCASSNTSGRAWETQYFGPGTRLLVL.

This CDR3 reads CASKRREEDGYTF. Here the CDR3 DNA reads TGTGCCAGTAAACGCCGGGAAGAGGATGGCTACACCTTC. The chain recombines TRBV19 with TRBJ1-2; D is unclear. Germline V lookup: CDR1 LNHDA, CDR2 SQIVND (reference sequence). This CDR3 has 13 residues. V lost 7 bases to trimming and J lost 6 bases, with 15 bases between them. The entire variable domain, with the rest obtained from reference TRBV19 and TRBJ1-2, is as follows: DGGITQSPKYLFRKEGQNVTLSCEQNLNHDAMYWYRQDPGQGLRLIYYSQIVNDFQKGDIAEGYSVSREKKESFPLTVTSAQKNPTAFYLCASKRREEDGYTFGSGTRLTVV.